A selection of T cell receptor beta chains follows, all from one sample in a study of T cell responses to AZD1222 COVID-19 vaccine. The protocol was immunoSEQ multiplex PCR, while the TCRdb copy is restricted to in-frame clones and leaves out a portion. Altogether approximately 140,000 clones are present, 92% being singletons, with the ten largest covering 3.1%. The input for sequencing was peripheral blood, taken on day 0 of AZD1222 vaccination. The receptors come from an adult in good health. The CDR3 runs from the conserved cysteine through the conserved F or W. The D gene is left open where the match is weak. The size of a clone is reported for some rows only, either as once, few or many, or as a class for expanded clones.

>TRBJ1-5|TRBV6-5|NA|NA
CASRDGPQHF
TGTGCCAGCAGGGATGGGCCCCAGCATTTT
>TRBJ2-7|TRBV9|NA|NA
CASSVEGDGTYEQYF
TGTGCCAGCAGCGTAGAGGGGGATGGTACCTACGAGCAGTACTTC
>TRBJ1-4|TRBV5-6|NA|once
CASSAPSQGSNEKLFF
TGTGCCAGCAGCGCCCCTTCTCAGGGTTCTAATGAAAAACTGTTTTTT
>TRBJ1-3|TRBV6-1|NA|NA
CASSELVVSGNTIYF
TGTGCCAGCAGTGAATTAGTGGTCTCTGGAAACACCATATATTTT
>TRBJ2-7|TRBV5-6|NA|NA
CASSPRGEQYF
TGTGCCAGCAGCCCGAGGGGCGAGCAGTACTTC
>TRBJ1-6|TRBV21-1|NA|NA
CASLGRIYNSPLHF
TGTGCCAGCCTGGGGCGGATCTATAATTCACCCCTCCACTTT
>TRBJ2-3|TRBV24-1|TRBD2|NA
CATSDRGGKEGLTDTQYF
TGTGCCACCAGTGACCGGGGGGGCAAGGAGGGCCTTACAGATACGCAGTATTTT
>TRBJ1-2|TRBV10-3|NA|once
CAISVSKYGYTF
TGTGCCATCAGTGTGTCTAAGTATGGCTACACCTTC
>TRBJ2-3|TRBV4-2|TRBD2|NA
CASSRKSHSTGGGTSGRLDTQYF
TGTGCCAGCAGCCGGAAGTCGCATTCCACAGGCGGCGGGACTAGCGGGAGGTTGGATACGCAGTATTTT
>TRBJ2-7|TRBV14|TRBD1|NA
CASSQIDRVYEQYF
TGTGCCAGCAGCCAGATCGACAGGGTCTACGAGCAGTACTTC
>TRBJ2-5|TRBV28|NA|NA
CASIPQGQETQYF
TGTGCCAGCATTCCCCAGGGCCAAGAGACCCAGTACTTC
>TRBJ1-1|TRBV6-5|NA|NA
CASRTNTEAFF
TGTGCCAGCAGGACGAACACTGAAGCTTTCTTT
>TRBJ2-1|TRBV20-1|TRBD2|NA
CSASRASGYVNEQFF
TGCAGTGCTAGTCGGGCTAGCGGGTATGTCAATGAGCAGTTCTTC
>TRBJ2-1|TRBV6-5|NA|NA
CASSYSQGGPYNEQFF
TGTGCCAGCAGTTACTCTCAGGGGGGGCCCTACAATGAGCAGTTCTTC
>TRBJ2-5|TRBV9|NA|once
CASTISGEAGTQYF
TGTGCCAGCACTATCTCGGGGGAAGCGGGGACCCAGTACTTC
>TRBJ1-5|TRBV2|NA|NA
CASSGQTSNQPQHF
TGTGCCAGCAGTGGACAGACAAGCAATCAGCCCCAGCATTTT
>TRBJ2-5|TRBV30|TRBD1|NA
CAWSSEDRERETQYF
TGTGCCTGGAGTTCTGAAGACAGGGAACGAGAGACCCAGTACTTC